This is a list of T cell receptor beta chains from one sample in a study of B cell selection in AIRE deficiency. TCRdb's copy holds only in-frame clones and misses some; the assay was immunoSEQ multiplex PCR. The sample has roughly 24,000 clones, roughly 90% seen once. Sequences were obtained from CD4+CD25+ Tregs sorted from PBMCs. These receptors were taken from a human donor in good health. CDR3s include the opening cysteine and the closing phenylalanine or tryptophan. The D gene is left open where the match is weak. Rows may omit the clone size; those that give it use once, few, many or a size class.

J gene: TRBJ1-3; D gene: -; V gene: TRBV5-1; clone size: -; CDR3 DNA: TGCGCCAGCAGCTTGGGGCAGGCCCCCTCTGGAAACACCATATATTTT; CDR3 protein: CASSLGQAPSGNTIYF
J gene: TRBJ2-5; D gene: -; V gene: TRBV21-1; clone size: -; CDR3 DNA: TGTGCCAGCAGCGACAGGGGTTCAGAGACCCAGTACTTC; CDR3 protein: CASSDRGSETQYF
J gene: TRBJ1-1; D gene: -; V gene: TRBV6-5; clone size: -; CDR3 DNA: TGTGCCAGCAGTCGACAACAGGGTTGGGTCACTGAAGCTTTCTTT; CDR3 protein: CASSRQQGWVTEAFF
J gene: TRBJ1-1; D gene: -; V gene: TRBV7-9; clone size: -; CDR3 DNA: TGTGCCAGCAGCCCCAAATTCGGGTTGGGGGGCACTGAAGCCTTCTTT; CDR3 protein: CASSPKFGLGGTEAFF
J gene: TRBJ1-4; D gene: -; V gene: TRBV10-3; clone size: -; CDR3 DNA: TGTGCCATCAGGGGACACCTTAATGAAAAACTGTTTTTT; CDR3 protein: CAIRGHLNEKLFF
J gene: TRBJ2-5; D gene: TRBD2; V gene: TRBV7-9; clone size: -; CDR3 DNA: TGTGCCAGCAGCTTAACTAGCGGGGAGACCCAGTACTTC; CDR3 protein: CASSLTSGETQYF
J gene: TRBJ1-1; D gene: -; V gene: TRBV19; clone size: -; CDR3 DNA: TGTGCCAGTAGTGCCCCGGGAGGGGGTCACACTGAAGCTTTCTTT; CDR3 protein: CASSAPGGGHTEAFF
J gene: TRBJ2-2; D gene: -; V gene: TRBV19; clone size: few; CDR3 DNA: TGTGCCAGTAGTAAGGGGAGGTCCGGGGAGCTGTTTTTT; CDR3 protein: CASSKGRSGELFF
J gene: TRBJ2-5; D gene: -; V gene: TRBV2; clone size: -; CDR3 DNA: TGTGCCAGCAGTGGGTCGAGTCTACAAGAGACCCAGTACTTC; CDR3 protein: CASSGSSLQETQYF
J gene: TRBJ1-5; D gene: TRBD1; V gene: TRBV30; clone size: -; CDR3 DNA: TGTGCCTGGAGGGGACAGGGGGCGAACAATCAGCCCCAGCATTTT; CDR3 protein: CAWRGQGANNQPQHF
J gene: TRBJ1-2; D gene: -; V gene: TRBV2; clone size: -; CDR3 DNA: TGTGCCAGCCAGATCCAGGGCTATGGCTACACCTTC; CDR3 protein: CASQIQGYGYTF
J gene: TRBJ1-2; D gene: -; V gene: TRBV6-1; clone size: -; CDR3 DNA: TGTGCCAGCAGGGGCCCCTATGGCTACACCTTC; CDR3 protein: CASRGPYGYTF
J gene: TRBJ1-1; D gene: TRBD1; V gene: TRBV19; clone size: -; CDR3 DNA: TGTGCCAGTAGTCAGACAGGGCAGAACACTGAAGCTTTCTTT; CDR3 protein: CASSQTGQNTEAFF
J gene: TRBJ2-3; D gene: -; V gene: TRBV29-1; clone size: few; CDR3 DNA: TGCAGCGCCGCCTTAGATACGCAGTATTTT; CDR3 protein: CSAALDTQYF
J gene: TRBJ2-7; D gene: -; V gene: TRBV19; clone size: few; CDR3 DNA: TGTGCCAGTAGCTTGACGGGGGACTCCTACGAGCAGTACTTC; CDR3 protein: CASSLTGDSYEQYF
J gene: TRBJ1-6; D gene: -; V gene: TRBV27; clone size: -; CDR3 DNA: TGTGCCAGCAGTTTCTCCACGGGGTCCCACAATAATTCACCCCTCCACTTT; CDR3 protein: CASSFSTGSHNNSPLHF
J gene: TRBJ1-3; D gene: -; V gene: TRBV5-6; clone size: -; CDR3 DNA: TGTGCCAGCAGTTTTCCGGGGCTCTCTGGAAACACCATATATTTT; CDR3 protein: CASSFPGLSGNTIYF
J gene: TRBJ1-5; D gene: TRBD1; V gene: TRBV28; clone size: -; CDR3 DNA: TGTGCCAGCAGTTCCGGGACAGGGAAGTTCGGTAGCAATCAGCCCCAGCATTTT; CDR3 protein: CASSSGTGKFGSNQPQHF
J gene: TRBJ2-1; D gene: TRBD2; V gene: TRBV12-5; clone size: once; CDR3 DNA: TGTGCTAGTGGTTTGGAACGGTGGACTAGCGGGCCCTTTTATAGCTCCTACAATGAGCAGTTCTTC; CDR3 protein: CASGLERWTSGPFYSSYNEQFF
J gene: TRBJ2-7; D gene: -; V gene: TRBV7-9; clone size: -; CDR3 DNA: TGTGCCAGCAGCAAGGTCGTCGGGGTTCCCTACGAGCAGTACTTC; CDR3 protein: CASSKVVGVPYEQYF
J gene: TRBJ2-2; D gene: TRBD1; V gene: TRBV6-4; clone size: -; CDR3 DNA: TGTGCCAGCAGCCGAACAGGGGAAGGCACCGGGGAGCTGTTTTTT; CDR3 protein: CASSRTGEGTGELFF
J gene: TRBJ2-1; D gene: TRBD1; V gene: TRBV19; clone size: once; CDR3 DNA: TGTGCCAGTAGTATCTACCGGGACAGGGTGGACAATGAGCAGTTCTTC; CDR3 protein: CASSIYRDRVDNEQFF
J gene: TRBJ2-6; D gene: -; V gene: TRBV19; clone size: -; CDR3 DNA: TGTGCCACCACCTATGGGGCCAACGTCCTGACTTTC; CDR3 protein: CATTYGANVLTF
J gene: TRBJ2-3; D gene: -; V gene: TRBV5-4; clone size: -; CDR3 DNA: TGTGCCAGCAGCTTGGCCCGGGGAGATACGCAGTATTTT; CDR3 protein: CASSLARGDTQYF
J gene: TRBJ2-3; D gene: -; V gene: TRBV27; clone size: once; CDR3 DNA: TGTGCCAGCAGTTTAAGGGGGACAGATACGCAGTATTTT; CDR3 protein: CASSLRGTDTQYF
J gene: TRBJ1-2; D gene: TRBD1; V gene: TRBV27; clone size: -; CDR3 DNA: TGTGCCAGCAGTTTAAAGGGGGCGGTTGGCTACACCTTC; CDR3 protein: CASSLKGAVGYTF
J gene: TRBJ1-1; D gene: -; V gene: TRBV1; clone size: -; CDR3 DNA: TGCACCAGCAGCCAAGGGTTAGGGGGCCTGGTGAACACTGAAGCTTTCTTT; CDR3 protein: CTSSQGLGGLVNTEAFF
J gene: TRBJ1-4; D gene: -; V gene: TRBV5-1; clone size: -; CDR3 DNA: TGCGCCAGCAGCTTGGGACAGCTAGCAACTAATGAAAAACTGTTTTTT; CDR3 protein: CASSLGQLATNEKLFF
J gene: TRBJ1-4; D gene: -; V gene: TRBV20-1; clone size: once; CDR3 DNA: TGCAGTGCTAGAGATGAAAAACTGTTTTTT; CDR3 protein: CSARDEKLFF
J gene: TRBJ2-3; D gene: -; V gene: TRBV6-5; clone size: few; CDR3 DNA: TGTGCCAGCAAAGCCCACAAGGCCACAGATACGCAGTATTTT; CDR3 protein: CASKAHKATDTQYF
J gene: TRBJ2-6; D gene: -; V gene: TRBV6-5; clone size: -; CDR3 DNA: TGTGCCAGCAGTTACGAGGGGCTTGGGGCCAACGTCCTGACTTTC; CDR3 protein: CASSYEGLGANVLTF
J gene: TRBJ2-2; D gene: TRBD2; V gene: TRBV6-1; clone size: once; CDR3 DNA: TGTGCCAGCAGTGAATATACGGGAGGAACCGGGGAGCTGTTTTTT; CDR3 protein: CASSEYTGGTGELFF
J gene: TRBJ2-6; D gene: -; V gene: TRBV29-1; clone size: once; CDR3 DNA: TGCAGCGTTGGGGGCGGAGCTGGGGCCAACGTCCTGACTTTC; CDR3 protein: CSVGGGAGANVLTF
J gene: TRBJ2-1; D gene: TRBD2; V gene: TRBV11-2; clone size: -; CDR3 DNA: TGTGCCAGCAGCTTAGATTTGGGTAGCGGGGAGCAGTTCTTC; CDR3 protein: CASSLDLGSGEQFF
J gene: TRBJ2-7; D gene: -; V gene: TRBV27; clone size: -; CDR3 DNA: TGTGCCAGCAGTAGGGGCTACGAGCAGTACTTC; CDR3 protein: CASSRGYEQYF
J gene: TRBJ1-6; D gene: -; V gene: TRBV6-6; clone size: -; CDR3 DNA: TGTGCCAGCTGGGGGGCGAGGGATAATTCACCCCTCCACTTT; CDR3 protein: CASWGARDNSPLHF
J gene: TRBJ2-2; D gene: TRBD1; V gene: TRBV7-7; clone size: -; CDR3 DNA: TGTGCCAGCAGCGAACGACAGGGGCATCACACCGGGGAGCTGTTTTTT; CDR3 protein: CASSERQGHHTGELFF
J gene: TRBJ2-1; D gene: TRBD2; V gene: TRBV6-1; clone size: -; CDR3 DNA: TGTGCCAGCAGTGAATATATGGGGACTAGCTCCTACAATGAGCAGTTCTTC; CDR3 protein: CASSEYMGTSSYNEQFF
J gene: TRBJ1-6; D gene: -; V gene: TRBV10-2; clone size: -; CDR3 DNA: TGCGCCAGCAGTGAGTCTGACAGACTGATCTATAATTCACCCCTCCACTTT; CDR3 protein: CASSESDRLIYNSPLHF
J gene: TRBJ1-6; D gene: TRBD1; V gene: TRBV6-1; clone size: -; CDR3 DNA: TGTGCCAGCATCTTGGGACAGGCGAATTCACCCCTCCACTTT; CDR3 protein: CASILGQANSPLHF
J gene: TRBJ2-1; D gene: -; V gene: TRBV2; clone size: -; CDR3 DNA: TGTGCCAGCAAAGTTGACTCCTACAATGAGCAGTTCTTC; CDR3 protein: CASKVDSYNEQFF
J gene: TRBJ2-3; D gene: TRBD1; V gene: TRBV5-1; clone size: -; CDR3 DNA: TGCGCCAGCACCACAGGGGAGTTCACAGATACGCAGTATTTT; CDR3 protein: CASTTGEFTDTQYF
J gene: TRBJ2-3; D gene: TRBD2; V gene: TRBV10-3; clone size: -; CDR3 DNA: TGTGCCATCACCGAAGGGCGGGGGGGCGTCACAGATACGCAGTATTTT; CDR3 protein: CAITEGRGGVTDTQYF
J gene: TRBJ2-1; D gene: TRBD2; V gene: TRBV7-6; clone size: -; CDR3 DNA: TGTGCCAGCAGCGTCACTAGCGGGGGGCATGTGGGGAATGAGCAGTTCTTC; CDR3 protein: CASSVTSGGHVGNEQFF
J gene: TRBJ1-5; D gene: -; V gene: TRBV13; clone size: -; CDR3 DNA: TGTGCCAGCAGCCGGGACGGACACAATCAGCCCCAGCATTTT; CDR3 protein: CASSRDGHNQPQHF
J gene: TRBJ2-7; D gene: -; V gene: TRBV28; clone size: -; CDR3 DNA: TGTGCCAGCAGTTTATTAAGGACGGCCACCTACGAGCAGTACTTC; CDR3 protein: CASSLLRTATYEQYF
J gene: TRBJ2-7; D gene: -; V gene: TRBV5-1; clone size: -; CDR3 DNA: TGCGCCAGCAGCTTCTTTGGGCAGCCAAGCTCCTACGAGCAGTACTTC; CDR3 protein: CASSFFGQPSSYEQYF